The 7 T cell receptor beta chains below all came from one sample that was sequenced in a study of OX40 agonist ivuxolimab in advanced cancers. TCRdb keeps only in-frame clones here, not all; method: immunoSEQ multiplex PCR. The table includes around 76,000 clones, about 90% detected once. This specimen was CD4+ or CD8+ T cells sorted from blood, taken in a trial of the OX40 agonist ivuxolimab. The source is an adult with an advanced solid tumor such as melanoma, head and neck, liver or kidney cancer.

CDR3 region: CASSLSPLDTQYF. DNA for the CDR3: TGTGCCAGCAGCTTAAGTCCGCTAGATACGCAGTATTTT. The chain combines TRBV7-3 with TRBJ2-3; D gene unclear. V was shortened by 1 base and J by 5 bases, with 7 bases between the two germline ends. CDR1 and CDR2 (germline): SGHTA, FQGTGA. The CDR3 sequence is 13 residues long. The full variable domain, in which reference TRBV7-3 and TRBJ2-3 provide the parts outside the CDR3, is GAGVSQTPSNKVTEKGKYVELRCDPISGHTALYWYRQSLGQGPEFLIYFQGTGAADDSGLPNDRFFAVRPEGSVSTLKIQRTERGDSAVYLCASSLSPLDTQYFGPGTRLTVL.

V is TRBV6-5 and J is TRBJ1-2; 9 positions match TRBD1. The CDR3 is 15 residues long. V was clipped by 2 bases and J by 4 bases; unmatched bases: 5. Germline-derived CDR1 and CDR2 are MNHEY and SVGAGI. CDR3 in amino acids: CASSYDGTGIYGYTF. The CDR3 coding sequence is TGTGCCAGCAGTTACGACGGGACAGGGATCTATGGCTACACCTTC.

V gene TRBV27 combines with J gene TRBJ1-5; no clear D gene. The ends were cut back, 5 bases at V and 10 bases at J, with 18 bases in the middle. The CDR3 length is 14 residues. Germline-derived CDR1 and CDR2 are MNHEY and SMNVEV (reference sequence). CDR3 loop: CASSPTRVRIPQHF. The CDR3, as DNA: TGTGCCAGCAGTCCCACGCGGGTGAGGATTCCCCAGCATTTT.

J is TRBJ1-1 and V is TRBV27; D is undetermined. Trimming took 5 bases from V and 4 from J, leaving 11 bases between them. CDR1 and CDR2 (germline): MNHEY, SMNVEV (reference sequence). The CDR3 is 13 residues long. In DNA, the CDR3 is TGTGCCAGCAGTCTAGAAGTGGGCACTGAAGCTTTCTTT. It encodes CASSLEVGTEAFF.

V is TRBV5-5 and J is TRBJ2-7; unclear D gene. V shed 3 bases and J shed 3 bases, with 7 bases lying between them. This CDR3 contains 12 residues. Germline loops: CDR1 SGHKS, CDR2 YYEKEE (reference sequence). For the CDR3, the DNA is TGTGCCAGCAGCTCGACGGTCTACGAGCAGTACTTC. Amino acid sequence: CASSSTVYEQYF. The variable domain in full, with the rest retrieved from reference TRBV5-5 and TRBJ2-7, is DAGVTQSPTHLIKTRGQQVTLRCSPISGHKSVSWYQQVLGQGPQFIFQYYEKEERGRGNFPDRFSARQFPNYSSELNVNALLLGDSALYLCASSSTVYEQYFGPGTRLTVT.

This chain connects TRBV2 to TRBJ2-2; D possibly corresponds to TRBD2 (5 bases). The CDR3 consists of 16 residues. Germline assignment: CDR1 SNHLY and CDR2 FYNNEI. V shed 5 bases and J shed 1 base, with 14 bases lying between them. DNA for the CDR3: TGTGCCAGCAGTAACCGGGGTCTAAGGAACACCGGGGAGCTGTTTTTT. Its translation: CASSNRGLRNTGELFF.

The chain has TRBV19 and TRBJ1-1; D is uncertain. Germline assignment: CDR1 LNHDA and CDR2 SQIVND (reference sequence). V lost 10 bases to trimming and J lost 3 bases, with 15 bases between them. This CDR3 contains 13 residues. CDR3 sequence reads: CATAERAHTEAFF. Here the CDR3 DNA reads TGTGCCACCGCGGAGAGGGCCCACACTGAAGCTTTCTTT.